This T cell receptor (beta chain) originates from a study of cytomegalovirus exposure and HLA in healthy donors. The trim removed 5 bases at V and 9 bases at J, leaving 9 bases unmatched. The CDR3 has 14 amino acids. Germline CDR1 is SEHNR and CDR2 is FQNEAQ (reference sequence). This clone was counted between two and nine times. Antigen unknown. Primers for the PCR totalled 60 Vbeta and 13 Jbeta. Sequenced by immunoSEQ multiplex PCR; TCRdb stores in-frame clones only, minus some. In the table there are some 150,000 clones, about 76% of which are singletons. General observations from the study: Prediction of most subjects' HLA-A and HLA-B alleles by TCR beta sequences was reportedly accurate. The majority of TCR sequences were rare, yet some public TCRs appeared in many donors. Altogether, 170 or so TCR beta chains were recorded as cytomegalovirus-associated.

The chain has TRBV7-9 and TRBJ2-2; 7 bases map to TRBD2. Sequencing used PBMCs. The sequence came from a woman in her thirties or forties in good health and CMV-seronegative. This CDR3 reads CASSQDGGSRELFF. The CDR3 DNA follows: TGTGCCAGCAGCCAGGACGGGGGGTCTAGGGAGCTGTTTTTT.